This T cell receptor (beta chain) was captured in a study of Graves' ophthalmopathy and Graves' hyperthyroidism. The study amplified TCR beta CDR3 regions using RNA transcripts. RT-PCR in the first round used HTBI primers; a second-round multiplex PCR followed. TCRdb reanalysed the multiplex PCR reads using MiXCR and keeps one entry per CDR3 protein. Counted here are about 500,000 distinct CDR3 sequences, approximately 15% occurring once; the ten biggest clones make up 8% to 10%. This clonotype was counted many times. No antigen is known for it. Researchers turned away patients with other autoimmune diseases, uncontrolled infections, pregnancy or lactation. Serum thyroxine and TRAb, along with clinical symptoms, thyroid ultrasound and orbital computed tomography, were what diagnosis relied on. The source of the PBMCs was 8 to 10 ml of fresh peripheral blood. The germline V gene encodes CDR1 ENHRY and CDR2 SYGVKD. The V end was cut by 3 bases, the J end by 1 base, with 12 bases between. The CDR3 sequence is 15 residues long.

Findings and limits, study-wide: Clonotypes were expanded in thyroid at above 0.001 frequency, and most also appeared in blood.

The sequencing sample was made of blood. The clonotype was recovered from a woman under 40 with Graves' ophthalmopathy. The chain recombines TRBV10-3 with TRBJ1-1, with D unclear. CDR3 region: CAISEPSAPNTEAFF. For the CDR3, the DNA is TGTGCCATCAGTGAACCGTCCGCCCCGAACACTGAAGCTTTCTTT.